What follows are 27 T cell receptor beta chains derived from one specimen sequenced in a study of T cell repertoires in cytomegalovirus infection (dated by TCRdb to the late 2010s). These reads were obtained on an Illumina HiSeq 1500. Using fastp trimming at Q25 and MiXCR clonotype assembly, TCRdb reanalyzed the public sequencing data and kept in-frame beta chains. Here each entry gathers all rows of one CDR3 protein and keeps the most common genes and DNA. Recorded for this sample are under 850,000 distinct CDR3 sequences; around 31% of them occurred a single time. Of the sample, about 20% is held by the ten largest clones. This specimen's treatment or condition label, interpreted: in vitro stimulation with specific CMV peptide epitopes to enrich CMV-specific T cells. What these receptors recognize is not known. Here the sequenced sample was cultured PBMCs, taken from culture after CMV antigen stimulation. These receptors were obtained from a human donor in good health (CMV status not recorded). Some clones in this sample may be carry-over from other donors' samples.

For the CDR3, the DNA is TGTGCCACCAGCAGAGGCTTAAGCTACTTATTCCGACGGGAGCAGTTCTTC. Translated: CATSRGLSYLFRREQFF. The chain carries TRBV15 and TRBJ2-1; D gene unclear. CDR3 length: 17 amino acids. CDR1 is LNHNV, CDR2 YYDKDF, per germline (reference sequence). V was pared by 1 base and J by 10 bases, with 23 bases between.

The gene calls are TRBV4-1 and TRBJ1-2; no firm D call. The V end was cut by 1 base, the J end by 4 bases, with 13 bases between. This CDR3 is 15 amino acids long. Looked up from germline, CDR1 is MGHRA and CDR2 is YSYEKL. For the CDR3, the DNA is TGCGCCAGCAGCCAAGCGGTGGCCCCGGGCTATGGCTACACCTTC. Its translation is CASSQAVAPGYGYTF.

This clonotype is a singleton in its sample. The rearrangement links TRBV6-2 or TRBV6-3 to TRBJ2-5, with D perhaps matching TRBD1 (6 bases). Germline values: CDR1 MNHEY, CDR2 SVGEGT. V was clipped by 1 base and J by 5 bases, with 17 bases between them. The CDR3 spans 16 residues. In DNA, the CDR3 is TGTGCCAGCAGTTACTTCGACAGGCTCTTGAGGGAGACCCAGTACTTC. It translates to CASSYFDRLLRETQYF.

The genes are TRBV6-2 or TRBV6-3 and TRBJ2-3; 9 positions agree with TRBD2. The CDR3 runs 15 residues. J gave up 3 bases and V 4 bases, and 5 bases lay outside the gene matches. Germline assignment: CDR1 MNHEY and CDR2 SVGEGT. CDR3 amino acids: CASSFSGRRTDTQYF. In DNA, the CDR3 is TGTGCCAGCAGTTTTAGCGGGAGACGGACAGATACGCAGTATTTT.

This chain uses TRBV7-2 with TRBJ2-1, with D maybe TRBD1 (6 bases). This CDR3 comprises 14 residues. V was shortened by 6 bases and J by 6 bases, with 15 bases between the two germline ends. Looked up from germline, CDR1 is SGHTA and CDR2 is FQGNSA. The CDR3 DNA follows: TGTGCCAGCAGTATTGGACAGACACCCAATGAGCAGTTCTTC. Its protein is CASSIGQTPNEQFF.

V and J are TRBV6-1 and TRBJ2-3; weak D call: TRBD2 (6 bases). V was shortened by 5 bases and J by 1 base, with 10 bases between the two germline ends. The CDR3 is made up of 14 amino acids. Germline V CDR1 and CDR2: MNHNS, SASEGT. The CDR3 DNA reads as TGTGCCAGCAGTCCCCGGGAGCGCACAGATACGCAGTATTTT. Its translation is CASSPRERTDTQYF.

The CDR3 DNA sequence: TGTGCCAGTAGCAACAGGGTGGAAAACTATGGCTACACCTTC. Translating gives CASSNRVENYGYTF. The chain has TRBV19 and TRBJ1-2, with a tentative D call TRBD1 (6 bases). Per the germline V gene, CDR1 is LNHDA and CDR2 is SQIVND (reference sequence). This CDR3 has 14 residues. Trimming pared 6 bases from V and 2 bases from J, leaving 13 bases between.

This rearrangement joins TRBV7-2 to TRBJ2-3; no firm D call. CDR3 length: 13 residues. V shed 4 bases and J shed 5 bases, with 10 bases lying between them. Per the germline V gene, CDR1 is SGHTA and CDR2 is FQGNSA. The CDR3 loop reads CASSSLEQDTQYF. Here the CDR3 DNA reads TGTGCCAGCAGCTCCTTGGAGCAAGATACGCAGTATTTT. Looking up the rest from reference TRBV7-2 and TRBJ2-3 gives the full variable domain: GAGVSQSPSNKVTEKGKDVELRCDPISGHTALYWYRQSLGQGLEFLIYFQGNSAPDKSGLPSDRFSAERTGGSVSTLTIQRTQQEDSAVYLCASSSLEQDTQYFGPGTRLTVL.

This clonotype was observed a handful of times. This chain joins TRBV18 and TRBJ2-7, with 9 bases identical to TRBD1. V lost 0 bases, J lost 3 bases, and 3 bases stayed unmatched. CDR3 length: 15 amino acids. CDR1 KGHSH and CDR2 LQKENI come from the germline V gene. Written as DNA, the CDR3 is TGTGCCAGCTCACCACCGGCGACAGGGGGCTACGAGCAGTACTTC. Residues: CASSPPATGGYEQYF.

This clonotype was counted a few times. DNA for the CDR3: TGTGCCAGCAGCTCCTTCGGGAGGGCCGGAGAGACCCAGTACTTC. Residues: CASSSFGRAGETQYF. The chain links TRBV6-2 or TRBV6-3 to TRBJ2-5; 8 bases fit TRBD2. Trimming took 6 bases from V and 4 from J; bases not matched to a gene: 10. Germline CDR1 reads MNHEY; CDR2 reads SVGEGT. The CDR3 has 15 amino acids.

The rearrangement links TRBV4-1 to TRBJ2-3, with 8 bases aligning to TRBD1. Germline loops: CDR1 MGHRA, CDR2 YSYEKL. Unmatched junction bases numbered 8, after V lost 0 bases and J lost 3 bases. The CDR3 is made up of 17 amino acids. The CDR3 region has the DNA TGCGCCAGCAGCCAAGATAGGACAGGGATGGGTACAGATACGCAGTATTTT. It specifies CASSQDRTGMGTDTQYF.

The CDR3: CASSRLGSVYNSPLHF. CDR3 nucleotide sequence: TGCGCCAGCAGCCGGCTGGGGTCAGTTTATAATTCACCCCTCCACTTT. This chain uses TRBV4-1 with TRBJ1-6; D is unclear. Per the germline V gene, CDR1 is MGHRA and CDR2 is YSYEKL. V was trimmed by 4 bases and J by 4 bases, leaving 14 bases between them. The CDR3 length is 16 residues.

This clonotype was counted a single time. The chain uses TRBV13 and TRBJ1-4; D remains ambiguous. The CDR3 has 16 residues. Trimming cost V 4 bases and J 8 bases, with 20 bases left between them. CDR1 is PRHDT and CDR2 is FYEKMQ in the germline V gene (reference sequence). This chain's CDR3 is CASSSSPDGKREKLFF. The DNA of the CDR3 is TGTGCCAGCAGCTCTTCTCCGGACGGGAAGAGGGAAAAACTGTTTTTT. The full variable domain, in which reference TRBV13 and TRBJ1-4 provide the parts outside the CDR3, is AAGVIQSPRHLIKEKRETATLKCYPIPRHDTVYWYQQGPGQDPQFLISFYEKMQSDKGSIPDRFSAQQFSDYHSELNMSSLELGDSALYFCASSSSPDGKREKLFFGSGTQLSVL.

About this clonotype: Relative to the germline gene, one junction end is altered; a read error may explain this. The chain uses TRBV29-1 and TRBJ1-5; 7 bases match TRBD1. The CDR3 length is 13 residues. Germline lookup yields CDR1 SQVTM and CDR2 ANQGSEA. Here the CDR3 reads CSVQDRDGQPQHF. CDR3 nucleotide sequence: TGCAGCGTTCAAGACAGGGATGGGCAGCCCCAGCATTTT.

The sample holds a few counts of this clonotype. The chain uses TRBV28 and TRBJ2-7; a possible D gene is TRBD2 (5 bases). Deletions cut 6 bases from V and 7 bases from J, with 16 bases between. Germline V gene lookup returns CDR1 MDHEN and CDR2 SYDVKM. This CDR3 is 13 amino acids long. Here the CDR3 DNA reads TGTGCCAGCAGACTGGACTCTTTCGGAGAGCAGTACTTC. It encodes CASRLDSFGEQYF.

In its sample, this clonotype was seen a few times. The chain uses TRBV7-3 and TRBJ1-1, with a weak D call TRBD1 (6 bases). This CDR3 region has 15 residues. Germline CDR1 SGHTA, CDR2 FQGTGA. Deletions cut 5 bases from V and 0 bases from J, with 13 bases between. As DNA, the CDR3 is TGTGCCAGCAGCCCAACGGACAGCCTGAACACTGAAGCTTTCTTT. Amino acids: CASSPTDSLNTEAFF. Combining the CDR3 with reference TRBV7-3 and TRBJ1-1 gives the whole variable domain GAGVSQTPSNKVTEKGKYVELRCDPISGHTALYWYRQSLGQGPEFLIYFQGTGAADDSGLPNDRFFAVRPEGSVSTLKIQRTERGDSAVYLCASSPTDSLNTEAFFGQGTRLTVV.

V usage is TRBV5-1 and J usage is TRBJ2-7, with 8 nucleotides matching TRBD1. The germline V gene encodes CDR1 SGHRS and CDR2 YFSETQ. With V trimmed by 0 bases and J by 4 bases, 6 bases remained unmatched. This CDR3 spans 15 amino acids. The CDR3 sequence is CASSLEGQELYEQYF. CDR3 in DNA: TGCGCCAGCAGCTTGGAGGGACAGGAATTATACGAGCAGTACTTC.

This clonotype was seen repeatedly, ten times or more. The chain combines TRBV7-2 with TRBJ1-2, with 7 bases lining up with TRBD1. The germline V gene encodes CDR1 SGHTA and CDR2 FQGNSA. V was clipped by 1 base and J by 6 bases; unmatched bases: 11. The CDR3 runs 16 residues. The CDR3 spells CASSLGYRTGDHGYTF. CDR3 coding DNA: TGTGCCAGCAGCTTAGGCTACCGGACAGGTGACCATGGCTACACCTTC.

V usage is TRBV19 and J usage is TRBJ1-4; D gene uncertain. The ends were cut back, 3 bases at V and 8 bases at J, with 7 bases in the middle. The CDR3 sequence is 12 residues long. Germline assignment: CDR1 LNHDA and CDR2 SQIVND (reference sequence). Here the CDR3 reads CASSILGEKLFF. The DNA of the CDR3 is TGTGCCAGTAGTATCCTCGGCGAAAAACTGTTTTTT.

The CDR3 region has the DNA TGTGCCAGCAGCTTCAAACCGGGACAGCCAAATGAAAAACTGTTTTTT. As protein: CASSFKPGQPNEKLFF. The rearrangement joins TRBV5-4 to TRBJ1-4; TRBD1 aligns across 7 bases. The CDR3 is 16 residues long. With 2 bases clipped from V and 5 bases from J, the junction kept 9 bases outside the gene matches. Germline V gene lookup returns CDR1 SGHNT and CDR2 YYREEE (reference sequence). Drawing the rest from reference TRBV5-4 and TRBJ1-4, the complete variable domain is ETGVTQSPTHLIKTRGQQVTLRCSSQSGHNTVSWYQQALGQGPQFIFQYYREEENGRGNFPPRFSGLQFPNYSSELNVNALELDDSALYLCASSFKPGQPNEKLFFGSGTQLSVL.

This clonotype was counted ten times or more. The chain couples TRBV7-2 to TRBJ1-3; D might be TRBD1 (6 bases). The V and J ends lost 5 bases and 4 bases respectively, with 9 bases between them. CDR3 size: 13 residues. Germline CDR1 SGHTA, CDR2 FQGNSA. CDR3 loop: CASSTGQGNTIYF. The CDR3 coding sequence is TGTGCCAGCAGCACTGGACAGGGAAACACCATATATTTT.

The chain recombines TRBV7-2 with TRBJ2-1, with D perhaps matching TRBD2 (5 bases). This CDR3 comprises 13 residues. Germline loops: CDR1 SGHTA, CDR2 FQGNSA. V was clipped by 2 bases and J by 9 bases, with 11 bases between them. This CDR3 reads CASSLSGRGEQFF. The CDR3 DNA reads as TGTGCCAGCAGCTTAAGTGGCCGGGGTGAGCAGTTCTTC. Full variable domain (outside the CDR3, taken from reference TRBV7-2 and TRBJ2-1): GAGVSQSPSNKVTEKGKDVELRCDPISGHTALYWYRQSLGQGLEFLIYFQGNSAPDKSGLPSDRFSAERTGGSVSTLTIQRTQQEDSAVYLCASSLSGRGEQFFGPGTRLTVL.

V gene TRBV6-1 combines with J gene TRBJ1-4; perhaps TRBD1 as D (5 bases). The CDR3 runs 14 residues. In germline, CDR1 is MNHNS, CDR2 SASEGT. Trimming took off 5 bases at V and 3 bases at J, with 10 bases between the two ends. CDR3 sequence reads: CASSKPGPNEKLFF. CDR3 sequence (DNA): TGTGCCAGCAGTAAGCCGGGACCTAATGAAAAACTGTTTTTT.

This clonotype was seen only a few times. The CDR3 region is CASSLAQGQPFQYF. CDR3 coding DNA: TGTGCCAGCAGTCTAGCACAGGGACAACCCTTCCAGTATTTT. This chain uses TRBV7-2 with TRBJ2-3, with TRBD1 as a possible D gene (6 bases). Germline V gives CDR1 SGHTA, CDR2 FQGNSA. The length of the CDR3 is 14 residues. V lost 6 bases to trimming and J lost 12 bases, with 22 bases between them.

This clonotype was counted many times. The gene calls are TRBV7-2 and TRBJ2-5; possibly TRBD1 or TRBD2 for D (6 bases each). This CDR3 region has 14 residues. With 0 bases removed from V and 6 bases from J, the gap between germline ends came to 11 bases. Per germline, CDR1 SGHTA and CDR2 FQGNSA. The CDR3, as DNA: TGTGCCAGCAGCTTAGCGGGGGGCCGTCAGACCCAGTACTTC. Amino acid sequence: CASSLAGGRQTQYF. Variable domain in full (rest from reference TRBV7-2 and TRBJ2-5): GAGVSQSPSNKVTEKGKDVELRCDPISGHTALYWYRQSLGQGLEFLIYFQGNSAPDKSGLPSDRFSAERTGGSVSTLTIQRTQQEDSAVYLCASSLAGGRQTQYFGPGTRLLVL.

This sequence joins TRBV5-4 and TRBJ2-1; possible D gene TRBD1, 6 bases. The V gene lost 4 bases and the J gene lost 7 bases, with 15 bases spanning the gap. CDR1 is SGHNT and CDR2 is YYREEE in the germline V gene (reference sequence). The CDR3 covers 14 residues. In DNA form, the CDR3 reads TGTGCCAGCAGCCTAGAGACAGGACGGAATGAGCAGTTCTTC. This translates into CASSLETGRNEQFF.

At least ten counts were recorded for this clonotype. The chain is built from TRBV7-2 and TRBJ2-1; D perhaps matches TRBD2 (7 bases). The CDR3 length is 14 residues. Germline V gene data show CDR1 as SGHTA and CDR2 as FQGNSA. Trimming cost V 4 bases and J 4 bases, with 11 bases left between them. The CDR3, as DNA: TGTGCCAGCAGCTCCAGGGGAGGGTACAATGAGCAGTTCTTC. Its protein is CASSSRGGYNEQFF.